The entry that follows covers one T cell receptor (beta chain) sequence. V trimming: 4 bases; J trimming: 2 bases; junction bases outside the gene matches: 6. Looked up from germline, CDR1 is SGHDT and CDR2 is YYEEEE. This CDR3 spans 16 amino acids. The source of the sample is a study of blood T cell repertoires in COVID-19. Study at large: The United States, Italy and Spain provided the acute and convalescent COVID-19 samples.

Original data processing: Reference gene primers were amplified, and this amplification served to estimate nucleated cell counts. Some clones are missing from TCRdb's copy, which holds only in-frame ones; the method was immunoSEQ multiplex PCR. V and J calls and clone size are given by that table; D and trimming were obtained from the DNA. The sample consists of around 170,000 clones, around 87% of them appearing once. The sequenced sample was peripheral blood. The chain employs TRBV5-6 and TRBJ1-2; 12 bases map to TRBD1. The sequence derives from a woman aged 25 to 39 with active or convalescent COVID-19. CDR3 sequence: CASSPGTGGPNYGYTF. In DNA form, the CDR3 reads TGTGCCAGCAGCCCTGGGACAGGGGGCCCGAACTATGGCTACACCTTC.